The 28 T cell receptor beta chains below were found in one sample sequenced in a study of OX40 agonist ivuxolimab in advanced cancers. Produced via immunoSEQ multiplex PCR; TCRdb's table is partial and in-frame only. The sample records about 28,000 clones, 70% to 90% being singletons. The sample in question was CD4+ or CD8+ T cells sorted from blood, obtained in a trial of the OX40 agonist ivuxolimab. The receptors derive from an adult with an advanced solid tumor such as melanoma, head and neck, liver or kidney cancer.

The V call is TRBV14, the J call TRBJ1-2; possibly TRBD1 for D (6 bases). Germline assignment: CDR1 SGHDN and CDR2 FVKESK. V shed 1 base and J shed 3 bases, with 12 bases lying between them. This CDR3 has 15 amino acids. CDR3 loop: CASSQAFGGDYGYTF. CDR3 in DNA: TGTGCCAGCAGCCAAGCGTTCGGGGGCGACTATGGCTACACCTTC.

The V and J genes are TRBV5-6 and TRBJ2-7, with D tentatively TRBD1 (6 bases). V lost 3 bases, J lost 3 bases, and 13 bases lay in between. CDR3 length: 14 amino acids. CDR1 SGHDT and CDR2 YYEEEE come from the germline V gene. CDR3 residues: CASSSPGQSYEQYF. The CDR3 DNA sequence: TGTGCCAGCAGCTCCCCGGGACAAAGCTACGAGCAGTACTTC. The full variable domain, completed using reference TRBV5-6 and TRBJ2-7, is DAGVTQSPTHLIKTRGQQVTLRCSPKSGHDTVSWYQQALGQGPQFIFQYYEEEERQRGNFPDRFSGHQFPNYSSELNVNALLLGDSALYLCASSSPGQSYEQYFGPGTRLTVT.

The V and J genes are TRBV5-1 and TRBJ1-2, with 7 bases aligning to TRBD1. This CDR3 contains 15 residues. CDR1 is SGHRS and CDR2 is YFSETQ in the germline V gene. V lost 0 bases and J lost 10; bases outside the gene matches: 12. CDR3: CASSLAGQEQVHYTF. In nucleotides, the CDR3 is TGCGCCAGCAGCTTGGCCGGACAGGAGCAGGTTCACTACACCTTC.

The chain couples TRBV19 to TRBJ1-1; unclear D gene. CDR1 LNHDA and CDR2 SQIVND come from the germline V gene (reference sequence). V was pared by 2 bases and J by 2 bases, with 12 bases between. The length of the CDR3 is 15 residues. The CDR3 reads CASSINGRVNTEAFF. Written as DNA, the CDR3 is TGTGCCAGTAGTATAAACGGGAGGGTTAACACTGAAGCTTTCTTT. Full variable domain (rest looked up from reference TRBV19 and TRBJ1-1): DGGITQSPKYLFRKEGQNVTLSCEQNLNHDAMYWYRQDPGQGLRLIYYSQIVNDFQKGDIAEGYSVSREKKESFPLTVTSAQKNPTAFYLCASSINGRVNTEAFFGQGTRLTVV.

The rearrangement links TRBV15 to TRBJ1-1, with 8 nucleotides matching TRBD1. CDR1 and CDR2 from the germline V gene are LNHNV and YYDKDF (reference sequence). This CDR3 comprises 14 residues. V lost 5 bases, J lost 6 bases, and 8 bases stayed unmatched. CDR3 DNA sequence: TGTGCCACCAGCTCTGACAGGGGCAACGCTGAAGCTTTCTTT. As protein: CATSSDRGNAEAFF.

By proportion, this clone is large. V usage is TRBV28 and J usage is TRBJ2-5, with no clear D. The CDR3 covers 12 residues. The V end lost 3 bases, the J end lost 13 bases, and 15 bases lay between the germline ends. The germline gives CDR1 MDHEN, CDR2 SYDVKM. The CDR3 loop reads CASSFPQARAYF. CDR3 nucleotides: TGTGCCAGCAGTTTCCCACAAGCCCGCGCGTACTTC. The full variable domain, completed using reference TRBV28 and TRBJ2-5, is DVKVTQSSRYLVKRTGEKVFLECVQDMDHENMFWYRQDPGLGLRLIYFSYDVKMKEKGDIPEGYSVSREKKERFSLILESASTNQTSMYLCASSFPQARAYFGPGTRLLVL.

V gene TRBV28 combines with J gene TRBJ2-7; D remains ambiguous. The germline V and J ends were trimmed by 3 bases and 5 bases, with 11 bases remaining between them. Germline CDR1 is MDHEN and CDR2 is SYDVKM. The CDR3 extends over 13 amino acids. The CDR3 bases are TGTGCCAGCAGTTTCTGGGTGCATAACGAGCAGTACTTC. It yields the protein CASSFWVHNEQYF.

This chain connects TRBV7-9 to TRBJ2-7; 7 nucleotides match TRBD1. The CDR3 runs 13 residues. Germline V gives CDR1 SEHNR, CDR2 FQNEAQ (reference sequence). V trimming: 1 base; J trimming: 6 bases; junction bases outside the gene matches: 3. For the CDR3, the DNA is TGTGCCAGCAGCTTAGACAGGGGAGTCGAGCAGTACTTC. Amino acids: CASSLDRGVEQYF.

This clone was detected a few times. The rearrangement joins TRBV28 to TRBJ1-1; TRBD1 matches at 7 bases. This CDR3 comprises 15 residues. V dropped 5 bases and J dropped 6; count of bases not matched to a gene: 12. CDR1 is MDHEN, CDR2 SYDVKM, per germline. The CDR3 DNA sequence: TGTGCCAGCAGTCCGCGGGACAGAGTAATCCCTGAAGCTTTCTTT. Encoded protein: CASSPRDRVIPEAFF.

J is TRBJ1-4 and V is TRBV28; D is ambiguous. Trimming took 3 bases from V and 4 from J, leaving 24 bases between them. The V gene's germline CDR1 is MDHEN and CDR2 SYDVKM. The CDR3 has 19 amino acids. The CDR3 spells CASSFSPAAHQSINEKLFF. CDR3 nucleotides: TGTGCCAGCAGTTTTTCTCCGGCAGCCCACCAGAGTATTAATGAAAAACTGTTTTTT.

The V and J genes are TRBV6-9 and TRBJ1-3, with D hard to call. The CDR3 extends over 9 amino acids. CDR1 and CDR2 (germline): MNHGY, SVAAGI. Trimming cost V 11 bases and J 4 bases, with 3 bases left between them. This CDR3 is CAEGNTIYF. CDR3 DNA: TGTGCCGAGGGAAACACCATATATTTT.

The V gene is TRBV25-1, the J gene TRBJ2-5; D uncertain. The CDR3 runs 13 residues. CDR1 and CDR2 (germline): MGHDK, SYGVNS. The V and J ends lost 3 bases and 4 bases respectively, with 9 bases between them. CDR3 sequence reads: CASSEDVRETQYF. The CDR3 nucleotides read TGTGCCAGCAGTGAGGACGTCCGAGAGACCCAGTACTTC.

The chain recombines TRBV7-8 with TRBJ2-3; 9 bases are shared with TRBD2. Germline lookup yields CDR1 SGHVS and CDR2 FQNEAQ. V shed 1 base, J shed 7 bases, and the junction held 9 bases outside the gene matches. The CDR3 loop spans 16 amino acids. The CDR3 bases are TGTGCCAGCAGCTTAGGGGTAGCGGGGGTAACTTATACGCAGTATTTT. It yields the protein CASSLGVAGVTYTQYF.

The V gene is TRBV6-5, the J gene TRBJ1-2; 8 nucleotides agree with TRBD1. Germline CDR1 and CDR2: MNHEY and SVGAGI. With 5 bases clipped from V and 4 bases from J, the junction kept 6 bases outside the gene matches. The CDR3 is 14 residues long. In nucleotides, the CDR3 is TGTGCCAGCAGTCCACTGACAGGGGCCTATGGCTACACCTTC. Translated: CASSPLTGAYGYTF.

CDR3: CASSSWSGTETQYF. The CDR3 DNA reads TGTGCCAGCAGCTCCTGGTCAGGGACCGAGACCCAGTACTTC. The chain couples TRBV5-6 to TRBJ2-5; D possibly uses TRBD1 or TRBD2 (5 bases each). Germline V gives CDR1 SGHDT, CDR2 YYEEEE. With 3 bases removed from V and 5 bases from J, the gap between germline ends came to 14 bases. The CDR3 length is 14 residues.

The rearrangement uses TRBV19 and TRBJ2-3; D gene unclear. V was pared by 3 bases and J by 4 bases, with 5 bases between. Germline lookup yields CDR1 LNHDA and CDR2 SQIVND (reference sequence). There are 12 residues in the CDR3. CDR3 amino acids: CASSMGPDTQYF. The CDR3 nucleotides read TGTGCCAGTAGTATGGGTCCAGATACGCAGTATTTT.

The chain has TRBV6-6 and TRBJ2-1, with 7 bases that match TRBD1. The CDR3 extends over 12 amino acids. With 6 bases clipped from V and 9 bases from J, the junction kept 5 bases outside the gene matches. From germline, CDR1 is MNHNY and CDR2 SVGAGI (reference sequence). The CDR3 here is CASRPRGSEQFF. The CDR3 coding sequence is TGTGCCAGCAGACCCAGGGGGAGTGAGCAGTTCTTC.

The chain uses TRBV7-9 and TRBJ2-3, with a tentative D call TRBD1 (6 bases). V was pared by 3 bases and J by 0 bases, with 7 bases between. The length of the CDR3 is 14 residues. Germline V gene lookup returns CDR1 SEHNR and CDR2 FQNEAQ (reference sequence). The CDR3 DNA is TGTGCCAGCAGCTTGCAGGGGAGCACAGATACGCAGTATTTT. It yields the protein CASSLQGSTDTQYF. The full variable domain, with the rest looked up from reference TRBV7-9 and TRBJ2-3, is DTGVSQNPRHKITKRGQNVTFRCDPISEHNRLYWYRQTLGQGPEFLTYFQNEAQLEKSRLLSDRFSAERPKGSFSTLEIQRTEQGDSAMYLCASSLQGSTDTQYFGPGTRLTVL.

CDR3 bases: TGTGCCATCAGTGAGCCCGGGACAGGGGTCACCGGGGAGCTGTTTTTT. As protein: CAISEPGTGVTGELFF. The V call is TRBV10-3, the J call TRBJ2-2, with 10 bases aligning to TRBD1. The V gene's germline CDR1 is ENHRY and CDR2 SYGVKD. With V trimmed by 2 bases and J by 4 bases, 4 bases remained unmatched. The CDR3 loop spans 16 amino acids.

The V call is TRBV11-2, the J call TRBJ2-1, with D perhaps matching TRBD1 (5 bases). The CDR3 totals 15 residues. V was trimmed by 1 base and J by 8 bases, leaving 15 bases between them. CDR1 SGHAT and CDR2 FQNNGV come from the germline V gene. As DNA, the CDR3 is TGTGCCAGCAGCTTAGTTTCGGACATAGGGGATGAGCAGTTCTTC. Translated, it gives CASSLVSDIGDEQFF.

V is TRBV5-4 and J is TRBJ2-6; 13 bases fit TRBD2. Germline CDR1 SGHNT, CDR2 YYREEE (reference sequence). The CDR3 extends over 17 amino acids. The V segment lost 7 bases and the J segment 4 bases; nucleotides outside the gene matches: 8. The CDR3 region is CASAPGLAGSGANVLTF. The CDR3 DNA sequence: TGTGCCAGCGCACCGGGACTAGCGGGATCCGGGGCCAACGTCCTGACTTTC.

The CDR3 loop reads CSVVGGRQVGATNEKLFF. In DNA, the CDR3 is TGCAGCGTTGTCGGCGGGCGGCAGGTCGGGGCAACTAATGAAAAACTGTTTTTT. This sequence joins TRBV29-1 and TRBJ1-4; D remains unclear. The germline V gene has CDR1 SQVTM and CDR2 ANQGSEA. The CDR3 loop spans 18 amino acids. Trimming pared 4 bases from V and 0 bases from J, leaving 21 bases between.

V gene TRBV4-1 combines with J gene TRBJ1-1; 7 bases line up with TRBD1. This CDR3 has 14 amino acids. The ends lost 6 bases at V and 1 base at J; junction bases unmatched: 5. Germline CDR1 is MGHRA and CDR2 is YSYEKL. CDR3 DNA: TGCGCCAGCAGAACCAACAGGGGGAACACTGAAGCTTTCTTT. Amino acids: CASRTNRGNTEAFF.

The chain links TRBV6-1 to TRBJ1-5; D is perhaps TRBD1 (5 bases). V was cut by 1 base and J by 7 bases, with 11 bases left in between. The length of the CDR3 is 14 residues. The germline CDR1 and CDR2 sequences are MNHNS and SASEGT. The CDR3 nucleotides read TGTGCCAGCAGTGAAGGGGGCTCGTGGCAGCCCCAGCATTTT. The encoded protein is CASSEGGSWQPQHF.

The chain combines TRBV4-1 with TRBJ2-5, with 9 positions matching TRBD1. The CDR3 totals 15 residues. The germline V gene has CDR1 MGHRA and CDR2 YSYEKL. V shed 3 bases, J shed 4 bases, and the junction held 6 bases outside the gene matches. CDR3 sequence (DNA): TGCGCCAGCAGCCAGTTAACAGGGGGCCCAGAGACCCAGTACTTC. It translates to CASSQLTGGPETQYF.

This rearrangement joins TRBV7-6 to TRBJ1-1; 9 bases are shared with TRBD1. This CDR3 has 13 residues. Trimming removed 6 bases from V and 7 bases from J; junction bases left unmatched: 6. The V gene's germline CDR1 is SGHVS and CDR2 FNYEAQ. The CDR3 nucleotides read TGTGCCAGCAGTGCCGGGACAGGGATTGAAGCTTTCTTT. The encoded protein is CASSAGTGIEAFF.

This chain links TRBV4-1 with TRBJ2-1, with TRBD2 matching 10 bases. The CDR3 spans 16 residues. Losses at the gene ends were 4 bases for V and 8 bases for J; bases not matched to a gene: 11. Germline V gene data show CDR1 as MGHRA and CDR2 as YSYEKL. The CDR3 nucleotides read TGCGCCAGCAGCCGCCTCACTAGCGGGGAAAGGGATGAGCAGTTCTTC. Translating it yields CASSRLTSGERDEQFF.

This CDR3 is CASSLSGGSYEQYF. The CDR3 coding sequence is TGTGCCAGCAGCTTATCTGGGGGCTCCTACGAGCAGTACTTC. V is TRBV7-6 and J is TRBJ2-7; D may be TRBD1 or TRBD2 (5 bases each). Trimming took 2 bases from V and 0 from J, leaving 8 bases between them. This CDR3 spans 14 amino acids. CDR1 is SGHVS and CDR2 is FNYEAQ in the germline V gene.